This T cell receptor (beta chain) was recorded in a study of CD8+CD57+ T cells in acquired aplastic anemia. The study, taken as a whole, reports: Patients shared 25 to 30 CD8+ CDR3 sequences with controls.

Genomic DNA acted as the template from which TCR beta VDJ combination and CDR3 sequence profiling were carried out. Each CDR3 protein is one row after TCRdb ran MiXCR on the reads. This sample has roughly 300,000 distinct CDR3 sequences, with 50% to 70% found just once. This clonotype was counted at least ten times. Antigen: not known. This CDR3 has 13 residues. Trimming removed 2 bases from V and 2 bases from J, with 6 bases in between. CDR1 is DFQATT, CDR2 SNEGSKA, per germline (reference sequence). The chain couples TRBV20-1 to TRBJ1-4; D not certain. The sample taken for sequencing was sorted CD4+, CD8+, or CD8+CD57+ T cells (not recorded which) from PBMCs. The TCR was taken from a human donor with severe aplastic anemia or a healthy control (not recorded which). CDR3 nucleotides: TGCAGTGCTAGACAGGATACTAATGAAAAACTGTTTTTT. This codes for CSARQDTNEKLFF.